This T cell receptor (beta chain) was found in a study of cytomegalovirus exposure and HLA in healthy donors. 60 Vbeta and 13 Jbeta primers were used in PCR. Using immunoSEQ multiplex PCR, the repertoire was profiled, and TCRdb retains in-frame clones only, with some absent. Of 150,000 to 200,000 clones detected, less than 85% appear once; the ten largest clones hold roughly 1.4%. Sequencing used PBMCs. The receptor was isolated from a man aged 55-75 years in good health and CMV-seronegative.

The DNA of the CDR3 is TGTGCCAGCAGCCCCGGGACAGCGTTAGGCGAGCAGTACTTC. Protein sequence: CASSPGTALGEQYF. This chain connects TRBV7-2 to TRBJ2-5; TRBD1 agrees at 7 bases. TRBJ2-7 matches the DNA end more closely, so the J call is doubtful. This CDR3 has 14 amino acids. CDR1 SGHTA and CDR2 FQGNSA come from the germline V gene.